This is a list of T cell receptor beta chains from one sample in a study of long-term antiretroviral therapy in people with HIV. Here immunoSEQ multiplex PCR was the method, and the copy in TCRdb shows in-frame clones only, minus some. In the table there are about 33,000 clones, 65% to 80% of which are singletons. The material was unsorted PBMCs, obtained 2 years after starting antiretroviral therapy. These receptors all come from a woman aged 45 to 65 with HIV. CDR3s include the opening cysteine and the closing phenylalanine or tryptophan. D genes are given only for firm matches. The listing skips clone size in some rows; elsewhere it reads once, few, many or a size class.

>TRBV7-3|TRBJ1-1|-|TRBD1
CASSLTGTGNTEAFF
TGTGCCAGCAGCTTAACTGGGACAGGGAACACTGAAGCTTTCTTT
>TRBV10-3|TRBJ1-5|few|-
CAISDQLNQPQHF
TGTGCCATCAGTGACCAGCTCAATCAGCCCCAGCATTTT
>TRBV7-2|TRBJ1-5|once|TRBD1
CASSLEGTGLQPQHF
TGTGCCAGCAGCTTAGAGGGGACAGGGTTGCAGCCCCAGCATTTT
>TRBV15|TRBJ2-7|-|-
CATSRDQSYEQYF
TGTGCCACCAGCAGAGACCAGTCCTACGAGCAGTACTTC
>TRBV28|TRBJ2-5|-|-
CASSGYRRGRKETQYF
TGTGCCAGCAGTGGGTATCGGAGGGGGCGGAAGGAGACCCAGTACTTC
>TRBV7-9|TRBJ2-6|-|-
CASSLVSGANVLTF
TGTGCCAGCAGCTTAGTATCTGGGGCCAACGTCCTGACTTTC
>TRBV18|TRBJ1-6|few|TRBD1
CASSPAGQGGNSPLHF
TGTGCCAGCTCACCAGCGGGACAGGGTGGAAATTCACCCCTCCACTTT
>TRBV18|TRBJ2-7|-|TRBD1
CASSRSQGAQYEQYF
TGTGCCAGCTCAAGATCACAGGGGGCGCAGTACGAGCAGTACTTC
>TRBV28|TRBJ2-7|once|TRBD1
CASGDRSSYEQYF
TGTGCCAGCGGGGACAGGTCATCCTACGAGCAGTACTTC
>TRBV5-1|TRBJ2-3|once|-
CASSGPGATDTQYF
TGCGCCAGCAGCGGCCCAGGGGCCACAGATACGCAGTATTTT
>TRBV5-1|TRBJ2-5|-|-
CASSLGRQETQYF
TGCGCCAGCAGTCTGGGGAGGCAAGAGACCCAGTACTTC
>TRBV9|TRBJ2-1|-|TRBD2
CASSLTGGGLAGNEQFF
TGTGCCAGCAGCCTTACCGGGGGGGGACTAGCGGGGAATGAGCAGTTCTTC
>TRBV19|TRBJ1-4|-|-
CASSLPRLGGEKLFF
TGTGCCAGTAGTTTACCTCGATTGGGAGGTGAAAAACTGTTTTTT
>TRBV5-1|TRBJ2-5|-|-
CASSPTGRETQYF
TGCGCCAGCAGCCCGACAGGGAGGGAGACCCAGTACTTC
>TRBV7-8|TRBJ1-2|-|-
CASSPTPPSGYTF
TGTGCCAGCAGCCCGACCCCTCCCTCTGGCTACACCTTC
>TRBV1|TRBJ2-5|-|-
CTSVSGGQETQYF
TGCACCAGCGTATCCGGGGGCCAAGAGACCCAGTACTTC
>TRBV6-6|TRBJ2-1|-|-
CASSPSRGDNEQFF
TGTGCCAGCAGCCCTTCAAGGGGAGACAATGAGCAGTTCTTC
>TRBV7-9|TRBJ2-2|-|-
CASSLYGNTGELFF
TGTGCCAGCAGCTTATACGGGAACACCGGGGAGCTGTTTTTT
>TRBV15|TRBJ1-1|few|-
CATSRELYRETEAFF
TGTGCCACCAGCAGAGAGCTCTACAGGGAGACTGAAGCTTTCTTT
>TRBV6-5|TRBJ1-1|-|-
CASSPNRGNTEAFF
TGTGCCAGCAGCCCGAATCGCGGGAACACTGAAGCTTTCTTT
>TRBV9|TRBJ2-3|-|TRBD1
CASSVGVRGSTDTQYF
TGTGCCAGCAGCGTAGGCGTCAGGGGGAGCACAGATACGCAGTATTTT
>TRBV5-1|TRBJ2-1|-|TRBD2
CASSSSSGGAISSYNEQFF
TGCGCCAGCAGCTCTTCTAGCGGGGGGGCCATAAGCTCCTACAATGAGCAGTTCTTC
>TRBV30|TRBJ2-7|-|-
CAWSPGLYYEQYF
TGTGCCTGGAGTCCCGGACTTTACTACGAGCAGTACTTC
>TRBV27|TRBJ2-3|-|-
CASSSSLMRGDTQYF
TGTGCCAGCAGTTCGAGCCTCATGAGGGGAGATACGCAGTATTTT
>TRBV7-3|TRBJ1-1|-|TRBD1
CASSLNQGANTEAFF
TGTGCCAGCAGCTTAAATCAGGGGGCGAACACTGAAGCTTTCTTT
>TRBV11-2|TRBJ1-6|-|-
CASSLTSPGLEINSPLHF
TGTGCCAGCAGCTTAACAAGCCCCGGACTTGAAATTAATTCACCCCTCCACTTT
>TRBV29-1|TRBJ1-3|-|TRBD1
CSVGTGGDTGNTIYF
TGCAGCGTAGGGACAGGGGGAGATACTGGAAACACCATATATTTT
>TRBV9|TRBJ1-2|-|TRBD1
CASSAEGALDGYTF
TGTGCCAGCAGCGCGGAGGGGGCGTTGGATGGCTACACCTTC
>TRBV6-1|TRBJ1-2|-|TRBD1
CASSDLLRGRANYGYTF
TGTGCCAGCAGTGACCTCCTCAGGGGGCGAGCTAACTATGGCTACACCTTC
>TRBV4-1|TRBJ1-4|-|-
CASSQGSGGEKLFF
TGCGCCAGCAGCCAAGGGAGCGGTGGGGAAAAACTGTTTTTT
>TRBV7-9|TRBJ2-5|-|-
CASSKETQYF
TGTGCCAGCAGCAAAGAGACCCAGTACTTC
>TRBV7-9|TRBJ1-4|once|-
CASSLALGVGVQEKLFF
TGTGCCAGCAGCTTAGCGCTCGGGGTCGGGGTTCAGGAAAAACTGTTTTTT
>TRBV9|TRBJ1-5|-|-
CASSSEIGQPQHF
TGTGCCAGCAGCTCCGAAATCGGTCAGCCCCAGCATTTT
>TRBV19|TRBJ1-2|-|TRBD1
CASDQPGQRNYGYTF
TGTGCCAGTGATCAGCCGGGACAGAGAAACTATGGCTACACCTTC
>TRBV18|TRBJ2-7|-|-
CASSALGGPYEQYF
TGTGCCAGCTCAGCGCTGGGGGGGCCCTACGAGCAGTACTTC
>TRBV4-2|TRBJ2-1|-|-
CASSQGGSSRSSYNEQFF
TGTGCCAGCAGCCAAGGAGGGTCGAGCAGGAGCTCCTACAATGAGCAGTTCTTC
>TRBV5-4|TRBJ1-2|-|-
CASTAGGHGYGYTF
TGTGCCAGCACCGCCGGGGGACACGGCTATGGCTACACCTTC
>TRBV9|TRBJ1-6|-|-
CASSQRGDSPLHF
TGTGCCAGCAGCCAAAGGGGGGATTCACCCCTCCACTTT
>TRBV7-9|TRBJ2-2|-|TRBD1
CASSFDRGSLTGELFF
TGTGCCAGCAGCTTCGACAGGGGGAGTCTCACCGGGGAGCTGTTTTTT
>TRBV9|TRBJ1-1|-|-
CASRGSLNTEAFF
TGTGCCAGCCGGGGGTCCTTGAACACTGAAGCTTTCTTT
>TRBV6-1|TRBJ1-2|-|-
CASRTGSGGYGYTF
TGTGCCAGCAGAACAGGGTCCGGGGGCTATGGCTACACCTTC